This T cell receptor (beta chain) derives from a study of T cell repertoires in cytomegalovirus infection. TCRdb reprocessed the reads via MiXCR and lists one record per CDR3 protein. The sample consists of fewer than 550,000 distinct CDR3 sequences, approximately 33% of them appearing once. This clonotype was observed a few times. The ends lost 4 bases at V and 5 bases at J; junction bases unmatched: 11. The CDR3 consists of 16 residues. CDR1 and CDR2 (germline): SGHAT, FQNNGV. What was sequenced was PBMCs. V gene TRBV11-2 combines with J gene TRBJ1-2, with 9 bases lining up with TRBD1. The clonotype originates from a human donor in good health (CMV status not recorded). Some clones in this sample may be carry-over from other donors' samples. The CDR3 nucleotides read TGTGCCAGCAGCTCGCTCCACCCGGGACAGGGATATGGCTACACCTTC. It codes for CASSSLHPGQGYGYTF.